A single sample gave rise to the 24 T cell receptor beta chains below, sequenced in a study of technical replicates of blood from several donors (dated by TCRdb to about 2017). Libraries came from the immunoSEQ multiplex PCR assay. Here the immuneACCESS table is served through TCRdb, limited to in-frame sequences with V and J called. Missing clones are a known gap in these copies; in checked studies unresolved V genes cover under half, and the rest lacks a known reason. In all, the sample holds about 93,000 clones, and roughly 96% of those were seen once. The ten top clones hold around 0.26% of the sample. Sample: T cells isolated from PBMCs. These receptors all stem from a human donor in good health.

This chain uses TRBV5-1 with TRBJ2-7, with TRBD1 matching 8 bases. Germline V gene sequence: CDR1 SGHRS, CDR2 YFSETQ. V lost 5 bases to trimming and J lost 6 bases; unmatched junction nucleotides: 4. The CDR3 consists of 12 residues. The CDR3 sequence: CASSGQGSEQYF. The CDR3, as DNA: TGCGCCAGCAGTGGACAGGGAAGCGAGCAGTACTTC.

V and J are TRBV27 and TRBJ1-1; D perhaps matches TRBD1 (5 bases). Germline V lookup: CDR1 MNHEY, CDR2 SMNVEV (reference sequence). V was cut by 9 bases and J by 1 base, with 18 bases left in between. The CDR3 runs to 15 residues. As DNA, the CDR3 is TGTGCCAGTTTGATGCTAGGGGAGGGGAACACTGAAGCTTTCTTT. Its protein is CASLMLGEGNTEAFF.

The chain joins TRBV15 to TRBJ2-7; maybe TRBD1 (5 bases). V was shortened by 5 bases and J by 0 bases, with 11 bases between the two germline ends. The CDR3 has 14 residues. Germline lookup yields CDR1 LNHNV and CDR2 YYDKDF (reference sequence). CDR3 sequence: CATSRQGSSYEQYF. The CDR3 region has the DNA TGTGCCACCAGCCGCCAGGGCAGCTCCTACGAGCAGTACTTC.

This rearrangement joins TRBV10-1 to TRBJ1-3, with D maybe TRBD1 (6 bases). Per the germline V gene, CDR1 is WNHNN and CDR2 is SYGVQD (reference sequence). The CDR3 loop spans 13 amino acids. V lost 6 bases to trimming and J lost 6 bases, with 12 bases between them. CDR3 nucleotide sequence: TGCGCCAGCAGCCTGAGGGGGTCAAACACCATATATTTT. This sequence encodes CASSLRGSNTIYF.

The chain couples TRBV7-8 to TRBJ1-2; 9 bases fit TRBD1. With V trimmed by 5 bases and J by 8 bases, 9 bases remained unmatched. Germline V gives CDR1 SGHVS, CDR2 FQNEAQ. CDR3 length: 14 amino acids. In DNA form, the CDR3 reads TGTGCCAGCAGCACAGAGACAGGGGGAGACGGCTACACCTTC. It translates to CASSTETGGDGYTF.

V and J are TRBV6-5 and TRBJ2-7, with a tentative D call TRBD2 (7 bases). The V and J ends lost 8 bases and 3 bases respectively, with 14 bases between them. Germline-derived CDR1 and CDR2 are MNHEY and SVGAGI. The CDR3 extends over 13 amino acids. The CDR3: CASWGGRSYEQYF. The CDR3 DNA reads as TGTGCCAGCTGGGGGGGGCGAAGCTACGAGCAGTACTTC.

The chain links TRBV15 to TRBJ2-1; weak D call: TRBD2 (6 bases). Trimming stripped 5 bases from V and 9 bases from J, with 20 bases between. Germline-derived CDR1 and CDR2 are LNHNV and YYDKDF (reference sequence). The CDR3 consists of 15 residues. The CDR3 spells CATSGARLGTREQFF. In DNA form, the CDR3 reads TGTGCCACCAGCGGTGCCAGGCTGGGGACTCGTGAGCAGTTCTTC.

V is TRBV9 and J is TRBJ1-4; 7 nucleotides line up with TRBD1. CDR3 length: 13 amino acids. CDR1 and CDR2 (germline): SGDLS, YYNGEE. V lost 7 bases and J lost 8; bases outside the gene matches: 8. CDR3 sequence: CASQNRGNEKLFF. CDR3 bases: TGTGCCAGCCAAAACAGGGGAAACGAAAAACTGTTTTTT.

The V and J genes are TRBV29-1 and TRBJ2-1; TRBD1 matches at 8 bases. The V gene's germline CDR1 is SQVTM and CDR2 ANQGSEA. V gave up 3 bases and J gave up 5 bases; unmatched junction bases: 6. The CDR3 sequence is 14 residues long. In nucleotides, the CDR3 is TGCAGCGTTGATGGGGGGACAGGTGACAATGAGCAGTTCTTC. Translation gives CSVDGGTGDNEQFF.

The J gene is TRBJ1-5, the V gene TRBV7-9, with 7 bases identical to TRBD1. With V trimmed by 5 bases and J by 10 bases, 5 bases remained unmatched. The CDR3 loop spans 12 amino acids. Looked up from germline, CDR1 is SEHNR and CDR2 is FQNEAQ (reference sequence). The CDR3 spells CASSAGQAPQHF. The DNA for the CDR3 is TGTGCCAGCAGCGCCGGACAGGCCCCCCAGCATTTT.

The chain carries TRBV5-5 and TRBJ1-2; D not resolved. V dropped 5 bases and J dropped 8 bases, with 10 bases sitting between them. The CDR3 contains 11 residues. Germline V gene data show CDR1 as SGHKS and CDR2 as YYEKEE (reference sequence). In DNA, the CDR3 is TGTGCCAGCAGTTACGGTGAGGGCTACACCTTC. It codes for CASSYGEGYTF. The variable domain in full, completed from reference TRBV5-5 and TRBJ1-2, reads DAGVTQSPTHLIKTRGQQVTLRCSPISGHKSVSWYQQVLGQGPQFIFQYYEKEERGRGNFPDRFSARQFPNYSSELNVNALLLGDSALYLCASSYGEGYTFGSGTRLTVV.

The chain employs TRBV4-2 and TRBJ2-7, with TRBD2 matching 7 bases. Per germline, CDR1 LGHNA and CDR2 YNFKEQ. The CDR3 runs 17 residues. The J segment lost 2 bases and the V segment lost 0 bases, leaving 10 bases of the junction unmatched. The CDR3 DNA follows: TGTGCCAGCAGCCAAGAGGTCGGGAGGCCCTCAACCTACGAGCAGTACTTC. Its translation is CASSQEVGRPSTYEQYF.

This rearrangement joins TRBV5-1 to TRBJ1-5; D perhaps matches TRBD1 (6 bases). Germline V lookup: CDR1 SGHRS, CDR2 YFSETQ. The CDR3 has 14 residues. Deletions cut 3 bases from V and 7 bases from J, with 14 bases between. The DNA of the CDR3 is TGCGCCAGCAGCTCAGGGGTACTAGGGCAGCCCCAGCATTTT. It codes for CASSSGVLGQPQHF.

The rearrangement uses TRBV10-1 and TRBJ2-3, with 8 bases matching TRBD1. The germline CDR1 and CDR2 sequences are WNHNN and SYGVQD (reference sequence). The CDR3 length is 14 residues. V shed 3 bases and J 4 bases; nucleotides not matched to a gene: 3. Here the CDR3 reads CASSDGQGADTQYF. Written as DNA, the CDR3 is TGCGCCAGCAGTGATGGACAGGGAGCAGATACGCAGTATTTT.

This clone has just one count. The rearrangement links TRBV6-5 to TRBJ2-2; maybe TRBD2 (6 bases). CDR3 length: 13 residues. Germline V CDR1 and CDR2: MNHEY, SVGAGI. Trimming stripped 11 bases from V and 8 bases from J, with 18 bases between. This CDR3 reads CAGSSVPGGELFF. CDR3 nucleotides: TGTGCCGGTTCTAGCGTCCCTGGGGGGGAGCTGTTTTTT.

The rearrangement uses TRBV9 and TRBJ1-5; TRBD1 might be the D (5 bases). With 3 bases removed from V and 6 bases from J, the gap between germline ends came to 13 bases. CDR1 SGDLS and CDR2 YYNGEE come from the germline V gene. The CDR3 has 14 residues. In nucleotides, the CDR3 is TGTGCCAGCAGCGCGGACATCGGTAGTCAGCCCCAGCATTTT. This sequence encodes CASSADIGSQPQHF.

The V call is TRBV29-1, the J call TRBJ2-5; D possibly corresponds to TRBD2 (5 bases). This CDR3 is built from 14 residues. The ends were cut back, 6 bases at V and 2 bases at J, with 16 bases in the middle. CDR1 and CDR2 from the germline V gene are SQVTM and ANQGSEA. Here the CDR3 reads CSVWTGDQQETQYF. The CDR3 DNA sequence: TGCAGCGTCTGGACCGGGGATCAACAAGAGACCCAGTACTTC.

This rearrangement joins TRBV28 to TRBJ2-2, with 10 bases lining up with TRBD1. The CDR3 contains 14 residues. Germline V gene sequence: CDR1 MDHEN, CDR2 SYDVKM. V lost 5 bases, J lost 6 bases, and 3 bases stayed unmatched. The DNA of the CDR3 is TGTGCCAGCAGTCCGGACAGGGGGGCCGGGGAGCTGTTTTTT. It codes for CASSPDRGAGELFF. The entire variable domain, with the rest obtained from reference TRBV28 and TRBJ2-2, is as follows: DVKVTQSSRYLVKRTGEKVFLECVQDMDHENMFWYRQDPGLGLRLIYFSYDVKMKEKGDIPEGYSVSREKKERFSLILESASTNQTSMYLCASSPDRGAGELFFGEGSRLTVL.

The rearrangement links TRBV13 to TRBJ2-7; 8 nucleotides match TRBD1. The CDR3 is made up of 13 amino acids. The V gene end was trimmed by 4 bases and the J gene end by 5 bases; junction bases not matched to a gene: 4. In germline, CDR1 is PRHDT, CDR2 FYEKMQ (reference sequence). The CDR3 nucleotides are TGTGCCAGCAGCTCGGACAGGGACAACGAGCAGTACTTC. This sequence encodes CASSSDRDNEQYF.

This rearrangement joins TRBV30 to TRBJ1-1; TRBD1 agrees at 11 bases. Germline V lookup: CDR1 GTSNPN, CDR2 SVGIG (reference sequence). This CDR3 region has 16 residues. Trimming cost V 1 base and J 5 bases; bases outside gene matches: 9. The CDR3 region has the DNA TGTGCCTGGAGTGAAATCCCTGGACAGGGGGCGACTGAAGCTTTCTTT. Translating it yields CAWSEIPGQGATEAFF.

The chain has TRBV27 and TRBJ1-1; no definite D call. This CDR3 is built from 13 residues. Trimming pared 4 bases from V and 0 bases from J, leaving 6 bases between. Germline lookup yields CDR1 MNHEY and CDR2 SMNVEV (reference sequence). The CDR3 bases are TGTGCCAGCAGTTGGGCCTTGAACACTGAAGCTTTCTTT. Its protein product is CASSWALNTEAFF.

This chain joins TRBV10-1 and TRBJ1-1, with 8 bases fitting TRBD1. Losses at the gene ends were 4 bases for V and 5 bases for J; bases not matched to a gene: 0. Germline V gene sequence: CDR1 WNHNN, CDR2 SYGVQD (reference sequence). This CDR3 has 12 amino acids. In nucleotides, the CDR3 is TGCGCCAGCAGTGGGACAGGGACTGAAGCTTTCTTT. Translated: CASSGTGTEAFF.

The V call is TRBV2, the J call TRBJ1-1; TRBD1 aligns across 7 bases. The germline gives CDR1 SNHLY, CDR2 FYNNEI. There are 15 residues in the CDR3. V was pared by 4 bases and J by 0 bases, with 5 bases of the junction left unmatched. As DNA, the CDR3 is TGTGCCAGCAGTGGAACAGGGGCTTTGAACACTGAAGCTTTCTTT. Its translation: CASSGTGALNTEAFF.

The gene calls are TRBV27 and TRBJ2-1; 10 positions match TRBD2. V lost 4 bases, J lost 7 bases, and 4 bases stayed unmatched. CDR1 and CDR2 (germline): MNHEY, SMNVEV (reference sequence). The length of the CDR3 is 14 residues. CDR3: CASSSLAGLNEQFF. For the CDR3, the DNA is TGTGCCAGCAGTTCACTAGCGGGGTTGAATGAGCAGTTCTTC.